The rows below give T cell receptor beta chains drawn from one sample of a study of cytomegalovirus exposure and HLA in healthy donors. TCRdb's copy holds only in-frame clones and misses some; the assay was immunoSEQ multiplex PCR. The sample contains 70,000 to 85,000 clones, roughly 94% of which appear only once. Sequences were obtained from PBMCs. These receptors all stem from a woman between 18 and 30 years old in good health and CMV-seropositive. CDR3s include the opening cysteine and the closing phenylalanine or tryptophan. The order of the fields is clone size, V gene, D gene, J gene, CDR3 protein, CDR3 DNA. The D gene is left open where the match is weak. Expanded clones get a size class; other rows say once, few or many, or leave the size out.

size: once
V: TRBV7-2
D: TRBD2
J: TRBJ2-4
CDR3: CASSLASGAKNIQYF
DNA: TGTGCCAGCAGCTTGGCTAGCGGCGCCAAAAACATTCAGTACTTC

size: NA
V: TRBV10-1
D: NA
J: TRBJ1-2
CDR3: CASSESGDINYGYTF
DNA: TGCGCCAGCAGTGAGTCGGGGGACATTAACTATGGCTACACCTTC

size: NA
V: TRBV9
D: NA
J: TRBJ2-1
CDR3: CASSLSSYNEQFF
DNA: TGTGCCAGCAGTCTAAGCTCCTACAATGAGCAGTTCTTC

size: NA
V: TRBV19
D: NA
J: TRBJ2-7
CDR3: CASSPRVGRGYEQYF
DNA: TGTGCCAGTAGTCCGAGGGTGGGTCGCGGCTACGAGCAGTACTTC

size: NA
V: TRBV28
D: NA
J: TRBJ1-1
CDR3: CASTPQGKGTEAFF
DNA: TGTGCCAGCACCCCTCAGGGGAAGGGCACTGAAGCTTTCTTT

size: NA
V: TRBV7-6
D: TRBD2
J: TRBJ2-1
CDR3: CASSLESLAGVFF
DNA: TGTGCCAGCAGCTTAGAGTCCCTAGCGGGAGTTTTCTTC

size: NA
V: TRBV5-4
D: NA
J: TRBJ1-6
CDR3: CASSWAASGGSPLHF
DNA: TGTGCCAGCAGCTGGGCGGCGAGTGGAGGATCACCCCTCCACTTT

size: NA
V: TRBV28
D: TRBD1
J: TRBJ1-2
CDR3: CASSATGGFWDGNGYTF
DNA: TGTGCCAGCAGTGCTACAGGGGGCTTTTGGGACGGGAATGGCTACACCTTC

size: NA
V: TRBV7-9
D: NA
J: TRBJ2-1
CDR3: CASSYGDEQFF
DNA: TGTGCCAGCAGCTATGGAGATGAGCAGTTCTTC

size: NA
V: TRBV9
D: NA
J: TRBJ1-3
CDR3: CASSPPVASTIYF
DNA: TGTGCCAGCAGCCCCCCCGTGGCTAGCACCATATATTTT

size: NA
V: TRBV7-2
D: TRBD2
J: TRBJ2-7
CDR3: CASSYSSGRTLYEQYF
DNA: TGTGCCAGCAGTTATTCTAGCGGGAGGACCCTCTACGAGCAGTACTTC

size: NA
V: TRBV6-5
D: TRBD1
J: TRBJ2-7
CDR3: CASTKGTGTREQYF
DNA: TGTGCCAGCACCAAAGGGACAGGTACTCGGGAGCAGTACTTC

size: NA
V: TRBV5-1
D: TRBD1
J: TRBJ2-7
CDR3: CASSHFSEGAAEQYF
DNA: TGCGCCAGCAGCCACTTTAGCGAGGGGGCGGCGGAGCAGTACTTC

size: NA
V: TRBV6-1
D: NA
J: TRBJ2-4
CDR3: CASSEEGGTKNIQYF
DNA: TGTGCCAGCAGTGAAGAAGGGGGTACAAAAAACATTCAGTACTTC

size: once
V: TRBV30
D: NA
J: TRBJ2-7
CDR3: CAWSPGQTYEQYF
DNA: TGTGCCTGGAGTCCCGGACAGACCTACGAGCAGTACTTC

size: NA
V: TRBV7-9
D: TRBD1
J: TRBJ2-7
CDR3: CASTPGQGAYEQYF
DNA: TGTGCCAGCACCCCGGGACAGGGGGCCTACGAGCAGTACTTC

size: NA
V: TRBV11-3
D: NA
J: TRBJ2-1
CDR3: CASSSREDNEQFF
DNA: TGTGCCAGCAGCTCCAGGGAGGACAATGAGCAGTTCTTC

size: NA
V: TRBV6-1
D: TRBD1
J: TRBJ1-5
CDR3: CASSGSVDTGGGGNQPQHF
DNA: TGTGCCAGCAGTGGATCCGTCGATACAGGGGGGGGTGGCAATCAGCCCCAGCATTTT

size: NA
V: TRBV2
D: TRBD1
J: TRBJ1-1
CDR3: CASSRGQLEAFF
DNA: TGTGCCAGCAGTCGGGGACAGTTAGAAGCTTTCTTT

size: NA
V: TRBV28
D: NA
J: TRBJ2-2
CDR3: CASSFPGELFF
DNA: TGTGCCAGCAGTTTTCCAGGGGAGCTGTTTTTT

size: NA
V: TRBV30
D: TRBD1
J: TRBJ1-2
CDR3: CAWSPQGGYGYTF
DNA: TGTGCCTGGAGTCCACAGGGGGGGTATGGCTACACCTTC

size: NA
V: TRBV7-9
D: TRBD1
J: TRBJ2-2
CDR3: CASSSPPDRANTGELFF
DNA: TGTGCCAGCAGCTCACCCCCAGACAGGGCGAACACCGGGGAGCTGTTTTTT

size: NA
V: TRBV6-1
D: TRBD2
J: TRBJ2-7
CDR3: CASSVGLARYEQYF
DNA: TGTGCCAGCAGTGTGGGACTAGCTCGTTACGAGCAGTACTTC

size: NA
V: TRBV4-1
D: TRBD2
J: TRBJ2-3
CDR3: CASSQSPVGTSGVSRTDTQYF
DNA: TGCGCCAGCAGCCAATCTCCGGTAGGGACTAGCGGGGTCAGTCGCACAGATACGCAGTATTTT

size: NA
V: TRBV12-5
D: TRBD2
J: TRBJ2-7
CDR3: CASGPAPVAGSYEQYF
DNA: TGTGCTAGTGGTCCGGCCCCCGTAGCGGGAAGCTACGAGCAGTACTTC

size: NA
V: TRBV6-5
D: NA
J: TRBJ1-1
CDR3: CASSRGRVGTEAFF
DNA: TGTGCCAGCAGTAGGGGCAGGGTGGGGACTGAAGCTTTCTTT

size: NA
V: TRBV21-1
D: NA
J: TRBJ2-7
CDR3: CASRRTGRGYEQYF
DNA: TGTGCCAGCAGGAGGACAGGGAGGGGCTACGAGCAGTACTTC

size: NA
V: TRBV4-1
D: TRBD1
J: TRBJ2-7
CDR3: CASSPQPGQGYEQYF
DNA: TGCGCCAGCAGCCCTCAGCCGGGACAGGGGTACGAGCAGTACTTC

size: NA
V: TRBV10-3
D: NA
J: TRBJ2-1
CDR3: CAISVTGNEQFF
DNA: TGTGCCATCAGTGTGACGGGCAATGAGCAGTTCTTC

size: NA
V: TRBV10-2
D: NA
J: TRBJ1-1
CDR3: CASGDTGGWKTEAFF
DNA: TGCGCCAGCGGCGACACGGGGGGGTGGAAAACTGAAGCTTTCTTT

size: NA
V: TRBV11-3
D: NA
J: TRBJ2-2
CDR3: CASMITGWELFF
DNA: TGTGCCAGCATGATCACCGGGTGGGAGCTGTTTTTT

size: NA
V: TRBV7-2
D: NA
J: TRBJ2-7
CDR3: CASSLGHIYEQYF
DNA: TGTGCCAGCAGCTTAGGACACATCTACGAGCAGTACTTC

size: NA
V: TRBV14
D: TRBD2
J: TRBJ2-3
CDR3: CASSPGGADTQYF
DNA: TGTGCCAGCAGCCCTGGGGGGGCAGATACGCAGTATTTT

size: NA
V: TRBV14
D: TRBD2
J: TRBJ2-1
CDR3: CASSRGRAGPSYNEQFF
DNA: TGTGCCAGCAGCAGAGGTAGAGCGGGACCCTCCTACAATGAGCAGTTCTTC

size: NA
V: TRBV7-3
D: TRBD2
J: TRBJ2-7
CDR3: CASSQTSGNYEQYF
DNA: TGTGCCAGCAGCCAGACTAGCGGGAATTACGAGCAGTACTTC

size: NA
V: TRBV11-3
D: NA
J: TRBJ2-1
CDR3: CASSLGSGLNEQFF
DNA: TGTGCCAGCAGCTTAGGGTCAGGGTTGAATGAGCAGTTCTTC